This T cell receptor beta chain is drawn from a study of blood T cell repertoires in COVID-19. Across the whole study: COVID-19 samples collected from the United States, Italy and Spain covered acute and convalescent phases. T cells, B-cell-depleted T cells, or PBMCs provided the cDNA or gDNA that served as material.

Authors' processing steps: Counts of nucleated cells, estimated from reference gene primer amplification, were obtained. Profiling relied on immunoSEQ multiplex PCR, and the TCRdb table lists in-frame clones only, not all of them. V and J calls and clone size come straight from that table; D and trimming were deduced from the DNA. The sample has around 190,000 clones; 88% are singletons. This sequence originates from a man between 18 and 35 years old with active or convalescent COVID-19. The sequencing sample was made of peripheral blood.

CDR3 DNA sequence: TGTGCCAGCAGCATTAGGGAAAACCGGGACAGAAACTACGAGCAGTACTTC. Encoded protein: CASSIRENRDRNYEQYF. This chain joins TRBV7-2 and TRBJ2-7; the match to TRBD1 covers 7 bases. The CDR3 is made up of 17 amino acids. V lost 5 bases to trimming and J lost 3 bases; unmatched junction nucleotides: 16. Germline CDR1 SGHTA, CDR2 FQGNSA.